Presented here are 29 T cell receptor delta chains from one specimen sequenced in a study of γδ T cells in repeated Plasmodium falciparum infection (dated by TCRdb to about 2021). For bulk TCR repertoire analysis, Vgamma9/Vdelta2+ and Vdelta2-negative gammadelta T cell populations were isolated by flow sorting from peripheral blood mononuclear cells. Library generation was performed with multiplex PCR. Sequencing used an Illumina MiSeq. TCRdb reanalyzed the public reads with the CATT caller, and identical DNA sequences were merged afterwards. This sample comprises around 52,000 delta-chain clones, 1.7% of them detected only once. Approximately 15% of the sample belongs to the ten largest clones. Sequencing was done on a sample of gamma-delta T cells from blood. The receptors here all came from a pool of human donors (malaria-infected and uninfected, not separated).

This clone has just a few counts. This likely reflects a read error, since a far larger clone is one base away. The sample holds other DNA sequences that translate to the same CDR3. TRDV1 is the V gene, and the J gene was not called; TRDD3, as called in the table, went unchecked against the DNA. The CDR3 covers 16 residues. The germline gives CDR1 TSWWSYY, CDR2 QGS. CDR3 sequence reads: CALGTRLPFGTDKLIF. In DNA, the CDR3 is TGTGCTCTTGGGACTCGACTGCCGTTTGGGACCGATAAGCTCATCTTT.

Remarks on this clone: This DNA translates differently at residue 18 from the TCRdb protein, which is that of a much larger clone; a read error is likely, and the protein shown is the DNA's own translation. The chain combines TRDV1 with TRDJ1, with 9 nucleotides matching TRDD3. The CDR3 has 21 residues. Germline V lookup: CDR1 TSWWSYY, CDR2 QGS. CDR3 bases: TGTGCTCTTGGGGAACTCCGCCCTGGGGGATTAGGAACTTTACGAACCGATAGACTCATCTTT. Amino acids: CALGELRPGGLGTLRTDRLIF.

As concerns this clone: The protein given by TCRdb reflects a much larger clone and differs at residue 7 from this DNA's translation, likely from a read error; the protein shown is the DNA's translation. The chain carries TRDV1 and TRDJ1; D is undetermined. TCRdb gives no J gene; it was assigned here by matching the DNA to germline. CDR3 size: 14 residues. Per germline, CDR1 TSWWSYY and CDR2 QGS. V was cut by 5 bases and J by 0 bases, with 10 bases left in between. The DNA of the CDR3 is TGTGCTCTTGGGAAGGGCTTGTACACCGATAAACTCATCTTT. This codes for CALGKGLYTDKLIF.

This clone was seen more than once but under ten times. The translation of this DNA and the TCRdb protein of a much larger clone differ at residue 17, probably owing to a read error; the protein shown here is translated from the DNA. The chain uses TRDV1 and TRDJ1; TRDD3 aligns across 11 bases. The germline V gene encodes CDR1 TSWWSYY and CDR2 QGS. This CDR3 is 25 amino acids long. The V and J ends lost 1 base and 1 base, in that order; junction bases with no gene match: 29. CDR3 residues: CALGEQGNPTNKVWGIQWPTDKLIF. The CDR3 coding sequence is TGTGCTCTTGGGGAACAGGGCAATCCTACGAACAAAGTCTGGGGGATACAATGGCCCACCGATAAACTCATCTTT.

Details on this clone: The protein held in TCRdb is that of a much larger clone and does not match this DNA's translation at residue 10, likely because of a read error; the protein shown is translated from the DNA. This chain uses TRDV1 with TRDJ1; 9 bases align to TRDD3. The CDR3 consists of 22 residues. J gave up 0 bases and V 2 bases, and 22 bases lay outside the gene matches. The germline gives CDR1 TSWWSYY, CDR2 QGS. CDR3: CALGEWLPTSGGFRGDTDKLIF. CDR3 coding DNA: TGTGCTCTTGGGGAATGGCTCCCAACCTCTGGGGGATTTAGGGGAGACACCGATAAACTCATCTTT.

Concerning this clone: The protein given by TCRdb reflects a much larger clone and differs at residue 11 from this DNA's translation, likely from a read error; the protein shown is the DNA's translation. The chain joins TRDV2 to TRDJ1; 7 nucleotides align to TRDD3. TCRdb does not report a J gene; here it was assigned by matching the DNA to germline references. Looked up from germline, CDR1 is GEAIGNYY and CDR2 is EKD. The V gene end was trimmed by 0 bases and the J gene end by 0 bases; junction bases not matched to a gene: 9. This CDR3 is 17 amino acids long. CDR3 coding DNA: TGTGCCTGTGACACCCTGGGGGGCCAGTTCCACACCGATAAACTCATCTTT. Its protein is CACDTLGGQFHTDKLIF.

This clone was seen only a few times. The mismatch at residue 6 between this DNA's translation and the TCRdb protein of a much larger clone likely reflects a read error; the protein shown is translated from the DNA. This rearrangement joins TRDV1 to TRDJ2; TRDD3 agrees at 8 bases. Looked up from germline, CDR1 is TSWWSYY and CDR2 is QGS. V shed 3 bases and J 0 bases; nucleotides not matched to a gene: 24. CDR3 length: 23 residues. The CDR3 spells CALGDSPEGWGIVSIPLTAQLFF. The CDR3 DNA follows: TGTGCTCTTGGGGATTCCCCGGAAGGTTGGGGGATTGTGTCTATCCCTTTGACAGCACAACTCTTCTTT.

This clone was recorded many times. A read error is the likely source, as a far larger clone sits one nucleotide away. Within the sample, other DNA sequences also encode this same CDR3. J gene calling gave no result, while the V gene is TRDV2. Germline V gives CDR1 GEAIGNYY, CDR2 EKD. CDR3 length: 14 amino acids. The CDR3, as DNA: TGTGCCTGTGACACCATTACTGGGACAGCACAGCTCTTCTTT. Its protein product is CACDTITGTAQLFF.

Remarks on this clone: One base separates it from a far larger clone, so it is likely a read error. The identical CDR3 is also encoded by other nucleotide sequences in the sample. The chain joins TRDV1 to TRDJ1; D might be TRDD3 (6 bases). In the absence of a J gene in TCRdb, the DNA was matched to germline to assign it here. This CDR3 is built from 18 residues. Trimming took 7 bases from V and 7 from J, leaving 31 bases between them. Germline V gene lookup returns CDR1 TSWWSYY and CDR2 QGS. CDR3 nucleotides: TGTGCTCTTGAGTTTTCCGGCCTGGGGACTCCAGCGAAGACTAAACTCATCTTT. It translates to CALEFSGLGTPAKTKLIF.

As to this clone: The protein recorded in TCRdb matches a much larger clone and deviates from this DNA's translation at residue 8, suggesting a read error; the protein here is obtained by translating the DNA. CDR3: CALGDALLSYQVLGDFGYTDKLIF. CDR3 coding DNA: TGTGCTCTTGGGGATGCGCTTCTTTCCTACCAGGTACTGGGGGACTTCGGGTACACCGATAAACTCATCTTT. The genes are TRDV1 and TRDJ1; TRDD3 matches at 9 bases. The trim removed 3 bases at V and 0 bases at J, leaving 29 bases unmatched. Germline CDR1 reads TSWWSYY; CDR2 reads QGS. The CDR3 length is 24 residues.

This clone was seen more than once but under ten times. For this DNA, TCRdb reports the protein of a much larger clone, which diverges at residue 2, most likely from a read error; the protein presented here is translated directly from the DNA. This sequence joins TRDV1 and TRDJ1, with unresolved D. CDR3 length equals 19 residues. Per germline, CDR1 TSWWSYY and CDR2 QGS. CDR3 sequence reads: CSLGRPLVGTKPYTDKLIF. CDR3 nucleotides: TGTTCTCTTGGTCGTCCCCTTGTCGGGACCAAACCTTACACCGATAAACTCATCTTT.

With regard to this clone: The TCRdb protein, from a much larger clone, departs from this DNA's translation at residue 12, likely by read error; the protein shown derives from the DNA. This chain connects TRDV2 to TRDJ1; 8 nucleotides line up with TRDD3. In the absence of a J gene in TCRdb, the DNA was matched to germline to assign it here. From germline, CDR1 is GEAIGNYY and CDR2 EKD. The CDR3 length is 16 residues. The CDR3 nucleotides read TGTGCCTGTGACGATCTGGGGGAGTTCTACACCTATAAACTCATCTTT. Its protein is CACDDLGEFYTYKLIF.

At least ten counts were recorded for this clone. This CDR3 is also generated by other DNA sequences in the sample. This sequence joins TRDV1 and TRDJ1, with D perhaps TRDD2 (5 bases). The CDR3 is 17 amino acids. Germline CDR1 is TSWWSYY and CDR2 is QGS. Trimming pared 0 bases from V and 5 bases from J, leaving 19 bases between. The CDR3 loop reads CALGELWLAPYADKLIF. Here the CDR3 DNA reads TGTGCTCTTGGGGAACTTTGGCTAGCCCCCTACGCTGATAAACTCATCTTT.

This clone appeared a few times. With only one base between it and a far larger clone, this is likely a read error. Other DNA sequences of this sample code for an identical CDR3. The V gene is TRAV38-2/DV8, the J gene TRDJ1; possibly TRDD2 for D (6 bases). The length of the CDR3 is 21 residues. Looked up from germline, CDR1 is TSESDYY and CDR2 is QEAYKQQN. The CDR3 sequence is CAYRSFLMNLPYKVYTDKLIF. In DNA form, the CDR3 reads TGTGCCTATAGGAGCTTTCTGATGAACCTTCCATACAAGGTGTACACCGATAAACTCATCTTT.

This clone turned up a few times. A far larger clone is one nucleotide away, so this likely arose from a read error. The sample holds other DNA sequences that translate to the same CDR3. CDR3 nucleotides: TGTGCCTGTGACACCGACCCGTCCCTGGGGGATAAGGGGGCCGATAAGCTCATCTTT. Protein sequence: CACDTDPSLGDKGADKLIF. The V segment is TRDV2, and no J call was made; TRDD3 is the table's D call, not checked against the DNA. The CDR3 is 19 residues long. Germline CDR1 and CDR2: GEAIGNYY and EKD.

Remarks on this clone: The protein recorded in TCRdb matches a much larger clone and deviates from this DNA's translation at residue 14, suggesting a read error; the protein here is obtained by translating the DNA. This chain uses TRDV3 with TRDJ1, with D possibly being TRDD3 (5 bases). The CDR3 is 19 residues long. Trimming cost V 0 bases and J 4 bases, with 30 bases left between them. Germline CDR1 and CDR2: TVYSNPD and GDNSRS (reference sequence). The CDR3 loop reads CAFSPIHYSNRGDCDKLIF. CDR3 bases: TGTGCCTTTAGCCCAATTCATTACTCAAACCGTGGGGACTGCGATAAACTCATCTTT.

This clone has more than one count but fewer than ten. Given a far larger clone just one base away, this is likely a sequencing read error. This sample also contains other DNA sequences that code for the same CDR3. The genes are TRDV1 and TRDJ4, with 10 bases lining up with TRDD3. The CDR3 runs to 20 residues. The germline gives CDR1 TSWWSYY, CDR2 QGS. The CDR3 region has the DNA TGTGCTCTCGGGGAATGCTACCAACTGGGGGATCCAAGAAATACCAGACCCCTGATCTTT. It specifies CALGECYQLGDPRNTRPLIF.

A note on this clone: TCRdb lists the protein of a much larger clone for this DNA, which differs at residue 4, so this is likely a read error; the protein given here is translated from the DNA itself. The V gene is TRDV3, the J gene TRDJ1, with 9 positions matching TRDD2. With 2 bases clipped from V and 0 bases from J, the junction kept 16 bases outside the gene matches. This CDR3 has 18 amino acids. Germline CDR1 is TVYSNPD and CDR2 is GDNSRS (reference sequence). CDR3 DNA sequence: TGTGCCTTTGGTATCCTTCCTACATCGGAGGGGTACACCGATAAACTCATCTTT. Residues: CAFGILPTSEGYTDKLIF.

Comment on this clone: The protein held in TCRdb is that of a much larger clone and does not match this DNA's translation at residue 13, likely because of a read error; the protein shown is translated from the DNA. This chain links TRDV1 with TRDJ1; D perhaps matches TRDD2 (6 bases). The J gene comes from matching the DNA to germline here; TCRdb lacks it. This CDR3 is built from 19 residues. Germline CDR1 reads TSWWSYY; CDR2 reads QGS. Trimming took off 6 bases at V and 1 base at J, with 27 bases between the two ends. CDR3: CALGSSFPGHPARTDKLIF. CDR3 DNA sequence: TGTGCTCTTGGATCTTCCTTCCCCGGTCATCCCGCCCGCACCGATAAACTCATCTTT.

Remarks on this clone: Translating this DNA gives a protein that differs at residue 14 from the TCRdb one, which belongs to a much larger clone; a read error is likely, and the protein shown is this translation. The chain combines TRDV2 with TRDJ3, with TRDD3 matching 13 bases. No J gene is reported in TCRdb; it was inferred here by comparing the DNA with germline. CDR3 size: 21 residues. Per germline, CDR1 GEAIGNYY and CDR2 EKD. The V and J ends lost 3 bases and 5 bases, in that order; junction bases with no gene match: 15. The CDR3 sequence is CACDSPGTGGYAGRDTRQMFF. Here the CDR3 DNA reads TGTGCCTGTGACTCCCCGGGAACTGGGGGATACGCGGGACGGGACACCCGACAGATGTTTTTC.

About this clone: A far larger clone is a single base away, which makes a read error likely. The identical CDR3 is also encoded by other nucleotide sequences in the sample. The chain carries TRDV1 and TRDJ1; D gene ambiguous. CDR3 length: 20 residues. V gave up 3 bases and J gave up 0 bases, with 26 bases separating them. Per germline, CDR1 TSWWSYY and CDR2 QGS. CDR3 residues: CALGELVFLLQGVYTDKLIF. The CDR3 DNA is TGTGCTCTTGGGGAGCTGGTTTTCTTGTTACAAGGGGTCTACACCGATAAACTCATCTTT.

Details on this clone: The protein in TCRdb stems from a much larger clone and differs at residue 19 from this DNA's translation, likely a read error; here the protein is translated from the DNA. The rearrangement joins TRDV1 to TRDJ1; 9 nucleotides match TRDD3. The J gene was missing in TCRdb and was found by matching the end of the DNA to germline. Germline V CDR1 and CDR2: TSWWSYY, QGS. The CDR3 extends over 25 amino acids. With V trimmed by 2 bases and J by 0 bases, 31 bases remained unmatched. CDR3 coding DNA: TGTGCTCTTGGGGAAGCGGGCCTACACCTGGGGGATGAAGTGAGGAGGCCATTGCACACCGATAAACTCATCTTT. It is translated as CALGEAGLHLGDEVRRPLHTDKLIF.

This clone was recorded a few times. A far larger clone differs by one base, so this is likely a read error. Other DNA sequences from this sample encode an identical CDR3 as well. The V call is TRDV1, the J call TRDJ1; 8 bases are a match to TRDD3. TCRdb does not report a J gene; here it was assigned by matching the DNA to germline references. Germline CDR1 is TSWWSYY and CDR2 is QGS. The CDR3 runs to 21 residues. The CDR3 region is CALGELAFPNTGGTYTDKLIF. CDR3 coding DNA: TGTGCTCTGGGGGAATTGGCCTTCCCGAATACTGGGGGCACTTACACCGATAAACTCATCTTT.

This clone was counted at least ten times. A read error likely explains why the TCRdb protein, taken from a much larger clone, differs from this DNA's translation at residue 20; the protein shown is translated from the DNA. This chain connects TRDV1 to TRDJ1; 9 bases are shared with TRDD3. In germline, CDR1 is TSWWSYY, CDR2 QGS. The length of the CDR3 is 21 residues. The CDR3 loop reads CALGERPFFPLLLGDTDKLTF. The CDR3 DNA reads TGTGCTCTTGGGGAACGGCCCTTTTTCCCACTTTTACTGGGGGACACCGATAAACTCACCTTT.

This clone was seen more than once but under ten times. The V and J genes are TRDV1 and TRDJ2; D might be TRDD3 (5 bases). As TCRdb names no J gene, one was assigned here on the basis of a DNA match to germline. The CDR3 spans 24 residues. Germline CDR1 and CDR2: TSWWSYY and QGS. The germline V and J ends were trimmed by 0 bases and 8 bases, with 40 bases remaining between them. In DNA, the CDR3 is TGTGCTCTTGGGGAACTAGTTCGGCCCACCCCATTGATTCTCATACCCGCCTTGGGGGCACAACTCTTCTTT. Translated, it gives CALGELVRPTPLILIPALGAQLFF.

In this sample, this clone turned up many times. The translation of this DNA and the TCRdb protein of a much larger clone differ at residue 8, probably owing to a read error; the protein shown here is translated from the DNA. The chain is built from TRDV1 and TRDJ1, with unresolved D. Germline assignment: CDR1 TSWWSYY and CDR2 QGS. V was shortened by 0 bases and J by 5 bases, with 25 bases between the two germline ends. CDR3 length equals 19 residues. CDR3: CALGELGSLRTPGMDKLIF. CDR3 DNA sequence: TGTGCTCTTGGGGAACTAGGCTCTCTACGAACCCCTGGTATGGATAAACTCATCTTT.

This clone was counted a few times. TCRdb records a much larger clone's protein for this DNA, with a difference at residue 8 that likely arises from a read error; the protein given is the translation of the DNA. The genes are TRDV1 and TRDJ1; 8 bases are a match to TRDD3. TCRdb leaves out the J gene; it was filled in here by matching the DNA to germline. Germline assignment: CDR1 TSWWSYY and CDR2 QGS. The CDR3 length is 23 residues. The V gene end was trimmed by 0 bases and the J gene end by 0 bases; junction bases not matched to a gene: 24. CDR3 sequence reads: CALGELFPKDRMGDPPYTDKLIF. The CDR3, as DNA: TGTGCTCTTGGGGAACTATTTCCTAAGGATCGGATGGGGGATCCGCCTTACACCGATAAACTCATCTTT.

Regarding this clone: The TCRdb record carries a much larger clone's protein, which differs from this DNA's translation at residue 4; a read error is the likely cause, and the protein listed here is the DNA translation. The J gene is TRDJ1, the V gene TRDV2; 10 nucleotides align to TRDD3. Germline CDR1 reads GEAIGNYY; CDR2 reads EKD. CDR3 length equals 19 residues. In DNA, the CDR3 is TGTGCCTGTGGCACCGCAAAAGGGGGATACGCGATGGACACCGATAAACTCATCTTT. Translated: CACGTAKGGYAMDTDKLIF.

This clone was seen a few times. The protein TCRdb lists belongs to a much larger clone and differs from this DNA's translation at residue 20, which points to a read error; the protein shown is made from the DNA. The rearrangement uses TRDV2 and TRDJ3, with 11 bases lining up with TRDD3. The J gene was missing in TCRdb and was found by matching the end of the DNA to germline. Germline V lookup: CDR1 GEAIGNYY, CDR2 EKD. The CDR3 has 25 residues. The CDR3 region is CACDTSPSGLGDKATYSWDIRQMFF. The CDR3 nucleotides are TGTGCCTGTGACACATCGCCTAGTGGACTGGGGGATAAGGCCACCTACTCCTGGGACATCCGACAGATGTTTTTC.